This passage covers 24 T cell receptor beta chains from one sample sequenced in a study of control samples from healthy donors and cancer patients. The table came from immunoSEQ multiplex PCR; TCRdb's copy has only in-frame clones and leaves some out. Of more than 70,000 clones in the sample, 85% to 90% were seen once. Material: PBMCs. Every receptor here comes from a man in his sixties with lung cancer.

The chain couples TRBV29-1 to TRBJ2-4; 8 nucleotides agree with TRBD1. Germline trimming cut 1 base from V and 2 bases from J; bases unmatched to any gene: 4. CDR3 length: 15 amino acids. The germline gives CDR1 SQVTM, CDR2 ANQGSEA. CDR3 coding DNA: TGCAGCGTTGAAGCCTGGACAGGGTCCAAAAACATTCAGTACTTC. It codes for CSVEAWTGSKNIQYF.

The chain links TRBV4-1 to TRBJ1-2; possibly TRBD1 for D (5 bases). V lost 6 bases and J 2 bases, leaving 16 bases between the germline ends. The CDR3 totals 15 residues. From germline, CDR1 is MGHRA and CDR2 YSYEKL. The chain's CDR3 is CASRSSGTVNYGYTF. CDR3 coding DNA: TGCGCCAGCAGGAGCAGTGGGACGGTCAACTATGGCTACACCTTC.

This clone was seen just once. The chain joins TRBV7-3 to TRBJ2-1; D unresolved. CDR3 length: 16 amino acids. The germline gives CDR1 SGHTA, CDR2 FQGTGA. The V end was cut by 1 base, the J end by 0 bases, with 10 bases between. This chain's CDR3 is CASSLIPLSSYNEQFF. The CDR3 region has the DNA TGTGCCAGCAGCTTAATCCCCCTGAGCTCCTACAATGAGCAGTTCTTC.

For the CDR3, the DNA is TGTGCCAGCAGCTTACTACACGGGAAATGGGAGACCCAGTACTTC. This gives the protein CASSLLHGKWETQYF. The V and J genes are TRBV7-2 and TRBJ2-5; D is possibly TRBD2 (5 bases). The CDR3 sequence is 15 residues long. CDR1 SGHTA and CDR2 FQGNSA come from the germline V gene. Trimming left V 2 bases short and J 5 bases short, with 15 bases between.

This chain links TRBV30 with TRBJ1-2; no reliable D call. Looked up from germline, CDR1 is GTSNPN and CDR2 is SVGIG (reference sequence). Deletions cut 0 bases from V and 8 bases from J, with 13 bases between. The CDR3 spans 13 residues. This CDR3 is CAWSVGESRGYTF. CDR3 bases: TGTGCCTGGAGTGTTGGGGAGTCTCGCGGCTACACCTTC.

V and J are TRBV27 and TRBJ2-3, with 7 nucleotides matching TRBD2. The V and J ends lost 4 bases and 0 bases, in that order; junction bases with no gene match: 7. The CDR3 length is 16 residues. Germline V CDR1 and CDR2: MNHEY, SMNVEV (reference sequence). Here the CDR3 reads CASSSFSGASTDTQYF. The CDR3 bases are TGTGCCAGCAGTTCCTTCAGCGGGGCCAGCACAGATACGCAGTATTTT.

This clone has only one observation. Germline and junction disagree at one end, which may indicate a read error. The CDR3 protein is CSSSPGQSSSYEQYF. CDR3 nucleotide sequence: TGCAGTTCTAGTCCGGGACAATCGAGCTCCTACGAGCAGTACTTC. The chain carries TRBV20-1 and TRBJ2-7; possible D gene TRBD1, 6 bases. This CDR3 has 15 residues. Per the germline V gene, CDR1 is DFQATT and CDR2 is SNEGSKA (reference sequence).

V usage is TRBV9 and J usage is TRBJ2-3, with TRBD2 identical over 10 bases. Losses at the gene ends were 4 bases for V and 0 bases for J; bases not matched to a gene: 8. CDR3 size: 17 residues. The germline CDR1 and CDR2 sequences are SGDLS and YYNGEE. CDR3 in DNA: TGTGCCAGCAGCCGGGGGACTAGCGTTTCTAGCACAGATACGCAGTATTTT. As protein: CASSRGTSVSSTDTQYF.

The chain carries TRBV29-1 and TRBJ1-1; D gene uncertain. This CDR3 spans 13 amino acids. Trimming stripped 3 bases from V and 3 bases from J, with 11 bases between. The germline gives CDR1 SQVTM, CDR2 ANQGSEA. The CDR3 coding sequence is TGCAGCGTTGATTTTCTAGGTTACACTGAAGCTTTCTTT. Translation: CSVDFLGYTEAFF.

The chain uses TRBV11-3 and TRBJ2-3, with 8 bases that match TRBD1. This CDR3 has 15 amino acids. Per the germline V gene, CDR1 is SGHNT and CDR2 is YENEEA. The ends lost 4 bases at V and 1 base at J; junction bases unmatched: 4. CDR3 protein: CASSSGQGGTDTQYF. The CDR3, as DNA: TGTGCCAGCAGCTCCGGACAGGGAGGCACAGATACGCAGTATTTT.

The chain couples TRBV14 to TRBJ2-3; D might be TRBD2 (5 bases). CDR1 is SGHDN, CDR2 FVKESK, per germline. The CDR3 runs 13 residues. V shed 6 bases and J shed 2 bases, with 9 bases lying between them. CDR3 nucleotide sequence: TGTGCCAGCAGTCCTCTAGCCACAGATACGCAGTATTTT. Protein: CASSPLATDTQYF.

The V call is TRBV29-1, the J call TRBJ2-5; D perhaps matches TRBD1 (6 bases). CDR1 is SQVTM, CDR2 ANQGSEA, per germline. The CDR3 totals 12 residues. The ends were cut back, 6 bases at V and 2 bases at J, with 10 bases in the middle. The CDR3 sequence: CSVGGQQETQYF. CDR3 bases: TGCAGCGTGGGCGGACAGCAAGAGACCCAGTACTTC.

This chain links TRBV7-7 with TRBJ2-5; either TRBD1 or TRBD2 may fit D (5 bases each). Germline loops: CDR1 SSHAT, CDR2 FNYEAQ (reference sequence). CDR3 length: 15 residues. V was cut by 5 bases and J by 5 bases, with 18 bases left in between. CDR3: CASSASGAYGETQYF. The CDR3, as DNA: TGTGCCAGCAGCGCTTCCGGGGCCTATGGGGAGACCCAGTACTTC.

This sequence joins TRBV30 and TRBJ2-5, with D possibly TRBD1 on 5 matching bases. This CDR3 contains 12 residues. V lost 4 bases and J lost 5, with 11 bases in between. The germline gives CDR1 GTSNPN, CDR2 SVGIG (reference sequence). The CDR3 sequence: CAWKGNGETQYF. The CDR3 DNA reads TGTGCCTGGAAGGGGAATGGGGAGACCCAGTACTTC.

V gene TRBV2 combines with J gene TRBJ1-5; D uncertain. The CDR3 consists of 15 residues. Trimming took off 1 base at V and 3 bases at J, with 10 bases between the two ends. The V gene's germline CDR1 is SNHLY and CDR2 FYNNEI. CDR3 coding DNA: TGTGCCAGCAGTGAAGGTAGGGCAGACAATCAGCCCCAGCATTTT. Amino acids: CASSEGRADNQPQHF.

The rearrangement links TRBV12-3 or TRBV12-4 to TRBJ1-2; D perhaps matches TRBD1 (6 bases). V was trimmed by 7 bases and J by 8 bases, leaving 14 bases between them. CDR3 length: 12 residues. The CDR3 spells CASTVGGLGYTF. As DNA, the CDR3 is TGTGCCAGCACCGTCGGGGGGCTCGGCTACACCTTC.

CDR3 bases: TGTGCCAGCAGTCCTTCTCTAACGGGGGCATCAGATACGCAGTATTTT. Translating gives CASSPSLTGASDTQYF. This chain connects TRBV7-9 to TRBJ2-3, with D perhaps given as TRBD1 or TRBD2 (6 bases each). This CDR3 region has 16 residues. Germline loops: CDR1 SEHNR, CDR2 FQNEAQ (reference sequence). The V gene lost 6 bases and the J gene lost 4 bases, with 20 bases spanning the gap.

The J gene is TRBJ1-2, the V gene TRBV7-2; 9 bases agree with TRBD1. CDR1 and CDR2 (germline): SGHTA, FQGNSA. The J segment lost 0 bases and the V segment lost 5 bases, leaving 4 bases of the junction unmatched. The CDR3 contains 15 residues. The CDR3 sequence is CASSGRQGANYGYTF. The CDR3 DNA reads as TGTGCCAGCAGCGGGAGACAGGGGGCTAACTATGGCTACACCTTC.

The chain uses TRBV12-3 or TRBV12-4 and TRBJ1-1, with unresolved D. The length of the CDR3 is 12 residues. V shed 5 bases and J shed 8 bases, with 12 bases lying between them. The CDR3 is CASSQNHREAFF. The CDR3 nucleotides are TGTGCCAGCAGTCAAAATCACAGAGAAGCTTTCTTT.

This chain connects TRBV5-1 to TRBJ1-6; D is unclear. The germline V gene encodes CDR1 SGHRS and CDR2 YFSETQ. The CDR3 is made up of 18 amino acids. With 2 bases removed from V and 0 bases from J, the gap between germline ends came to 15 bases. For the CDR3, the DNA is TGCGCCAGCAGCTTTGAGGGCGCTGGAGTCTCCTATAATTCACCCCTCCACTTT. The encoded protein is CASSFEGAGVSYNSPLHF.

This rearrangement joins TRBV4-2 to TRBJ1-1; 12 nucleotides match TRBD1. V was clipped by 3 bases and J by 1 base; unmatched bases: 0. The CDR3 has 15 residues. Germline-derived CDR1 and CDR2 are LGHNA and YNFKEQ. The CDR3 loop is CASSQGQGANTEAFF. The DNA for the CDR3 is TGTGCCAGCAGCCAGGGACAGGGGGCGAACACTGAAGCTTTCTTT.

The rearrangement links TRBV7-2 to TRBJ1-5, with D tentatively TRBD1 (5 bases). This CDR3 is 17 amino acids long. The germline V gene has CDR1 SGHTA and CDR2 FQGNSA. V lost 1 base, J lost 1 base, and 14 bases lay in between. The CDR3 nucleotides read TGTGCCAGCAGCTTAGGATCGGGGGGTTGGAGCAATCAGCCCCAGCATTTT. Protein: CASSLGSGGWSNQPQHF.

The V and J genes are TRBV5-1 and TRBJ2-7, with TRBD1 matching over 11 bases. The V gene's germline CDR1 is SGHRS and CDR2 YFSETQ. CDR3 length equals 14 residues. The DNA for the CDR3 is TGCGCCAGCAGTTTGGGGACAGGGGGCTACGAGCAGTACGTC. Amino acids: CASSLGTGGYEQYV.

This sequence joins TRBV30 and TRBJ2-5; the match to TRBD2 covers 11 bases. Germline CDR1 is GTSNPN and CDR2 is SVGIG (reference sequence). The V gene end was trimmed by 2 bases and the J gene end by 5 bases; junction bases not matched to a gene: 7. The CDR3 spans 15 residues. The CDR3 is CAWSMRLAGTETQYF. CDR3 DNA sequence: TGTGCCTGGAGTATGCGACTAGCGGGGACTGAGACCCAGTACTTC.